These 13 T cell receptor beta chains originate from one sample sequenced in a study of shared clonotypes between healthy human individuals. Assay used: immunoSEQ multiplex PCR; TCRdb lists only in-frame clones, some missing. The profile covers 1,400,000 or so clones, with roughly 98.5% appearing a single time and 0.3% to 0.45% taken by the ten largest. Sequenced input: naive CD4+ T cells sorted from blood. Described subset: CD45RA+ positively selected. The receptors were sampled from a man aged 30 to 39 in good health.

The genes are TRBV28 and TRBJ2-5; TRBD1 aligns across 7 bases. This CDR3 region has 14 residues. V shed 5 bases, J shed 4 bases, and the junction held 7 bases outside the gene matches. Germline assignment: CDR1 MDHEN and CDR2 SYDVKM. The CDR3 here is CASSRQGPGETQYF. CDR3 nucleotide sequence: TGTGCCAGCAGTAGACAGGGCCCCGGAGAGACCCAGTACTTC.

V and J are TRBV19 and TRBJ2-3; D not certain. This CDR3 spans 13 amino acids. V was pared by 7 bases and J by 1 base, with 9 bases between. Germline V lookup: CDR1 LNHDA, CDR2 SQIVND (reference sequence). The CDR3 nucleotides read TGTGCCAGTACTTGGAGTGGCACAGATACGCAGTATTTT. It is translated as CASTWSGTDTQYF. Using reference TRBV19 and TRBJ2-3 for the parts outside the CDR3, the full variable domain is DGGITQSPKYLFRKEGQNVTLSCEQNLNHDAMYWYRQDPGQGLRLIYYSQIVNDFQKGDIAEGYSVSREKKESFPLTVTSAQKNPTAFYLCASTWSGTDTQYFGPGTRLTVL.

Only one count was recorded for this clone. The chain uses TRBV18 and TRBJ2-3; the D gene is possibly TRBD2 (5 bases). V lost 2 bases, J lost 2 bases, and 17 bases lay in between. Germline CDR1 reads KGHSH; CDR2 reads LQKENI. This CDR3 has 17 residues. The CDR3 reads CASSPILQERNTDTQYF. CDR3 DNA: TGTGCCAGCTCACCAATACTACAAGAGCGGAACACAGATACGCAGTATTTT.

The chain couples TRBV7-9 to TRBJ2-3, with TRBD2 identical over 7 bases. The CDR3 contains 17 residues. Germline V lookup: CDR1 SEHNR, CDR2 FQNEAQ (reference sequence). After removal of 2 bases from V and 2 bases from J, the junction contained 10 bases not matched to a gene. CDR3 residues: CASSLKVAGVTTDTQYF. CDR3 bases: TGTGCCAGCAGCTTAAAGGTGGCGGGAGTAACCACAGATACGCAGTATTTT.

This chain joins TRBV5-1 and TRBJ2-1; D ambiguous. Germline assignment: CDR1 SGHRS and CDR2 YFSETQ. The CDR3 extends over 11 amino acids. Trimming took off 7 bases at V and 8 bases at J, with 10 bases between the two ends. CDR3 bases: TGCGCCAGCCAGATCCGCGATGAGCAGTTCTTC. Its protein product is CASQIRDEQFF.

The chain combines TRBV15 with TRBJ2-1, with D possibly matching TRBD2 (6 bases). Germline V gene lookup returns CDR1 LNHNV and CDR2 YYDKDF (reference sequence). This CDR3 has 16 residues. V shed 1 base and J shed 5 bases, with 15 bases lying between them. As DNA, the CDR3 is TGTGCCACCAGCAGAGTCGATAGCGGCCGCCACAATGAGCAGTTCTTC. It specifies CATSRVDSGRHNEQFF.

The V and J genes are TRBV7-9 and TRBJ1-4; no clear D. Germline V gene sequence: CDR1 SEHNR, CDR2 FQNEAQ (reference sequence). The CDR3 has 14 residues. Trimming removed 5 bases from V and 4 bases from J, with 11 bases in between. CDR3 protein: CASSRIGINEKLFF. The CDR3 nucleotides read TGTGCCAGCAGCCGCATAGGTATTAATGAAAAACTGTTTTTT.

The chain uses TRBV21-1 and TRBJ1-1; the DNA was not used to check the table's D call, TRBD1. TRBV21-1 is a documented pseudogene. CDR3 size: 17 residues. CDR3 loop: CASSHYLARVQDTEAFF. DNA for the CDR3: TGTGCCAGCAGCCACTACCTGGCCAGGGTACAAGACACTGAAGCTTTCTTT.

The chain couples TRBV5-4 to TRBJ1-1; D unclear. The germline V gene has CDR1 SGHNT and CDR2 YYREEE (reference sequence). The CDR3 length is 14 residues. V lost 3 bases and J 0 bases, leaving 9 bases between the germline ends. For the CDR3, the DNA is TGTGCCAGCAGCTCCGGAGACCTGAACACTGAAGCTTTCTTT. Protein product: CASSSGDLNTEAFF.

This sequence joins TRBV2 and TRBJ2-7; D gene unclear. Germline lookup yields CDR1 SNHLY and CDR2 FYNNEI. The CDR3 runs 12 residues. Trimming left V 6 bases short and J 4 bases short, with 10 bases between. This chain's CDR3 is CASSPKLYEQYF. CDR3 coding DNA: TGTGCCAGCAGCCCGAAACTGTACGAGCAGTACTTC.

V is TRBV18 and J is TRBJ1-4; D possibly corresponds to TRBD1 (5 bases). Germline V gene data show CDR1 as KGHSH and CDR2 as LQKENI. The CDR3 runs 16 residues. Trimming stripped 3 bases from V and 7 bases from J, with 18 bases between. Written as DNA, the CDR3 is TGTGCCAGCTCACCCCAGCCCCCAGGGAGTGGTGAAAAACTGTTTTTT. Amino acid sequence: CASSPQPPGSGEKLFF.

The V call is TRBV15, the J call TRBJ2-1; no clear D. V dropped 0 bases and J dropped 6 bases, with 9 bases sitting between them. Looked up from germline, CDR1 is LNHNV and CDR2 is YYDKDF (reference sequence). CDR3 length: 14 amino acids. CDR3 DNA: TGTGCCACCAGCAGAGAGTCGAACTTCAATGAGCAGTTCTTC. Its translation is CATSRESNFNEQFF.

In its sample, this clone was seen once. The CDR3 here is CASSYSNRASTDTQYF. As DNA, the CDR3 is TGTGCCAGCAGTTACTCGAACAGGGCGAGCACAGATACGCAGTATTTT. This rearrangement joins TRBV6-5 to TRBJ2-3, with D maybe TRBD1 (6 bases). CDR1 and CDR2 (germline): MNHEY, SVGAGI. V was shortened by 0 bases and J by 0 bases, with 10 bases between the two germline ends. The length of the CDR3 is 16 residues.